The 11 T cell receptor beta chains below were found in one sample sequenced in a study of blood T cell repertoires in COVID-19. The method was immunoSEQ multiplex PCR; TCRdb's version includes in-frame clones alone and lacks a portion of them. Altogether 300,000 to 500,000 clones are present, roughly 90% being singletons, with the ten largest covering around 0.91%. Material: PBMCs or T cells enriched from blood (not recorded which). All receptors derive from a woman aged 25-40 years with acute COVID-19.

CDR3 sequence (DNA): TGTGCCAGCTCCGGAAACGGACAGGGGAAGGGAACTGAAGCTTTCTTT. Its protein product is CASSGNGQGKGTEAFF. The rearrangement links TRBV18 to TRBJ1-1; TRBD1 agrees at 9 bases. Per the germline V gene, CDR1 is KGHSH and CDR2 is LQKENI. Unmatched junction bases numbered 13, after V lost 6 bases and J lost 5 bases. The CDR3 runs 16 residues.

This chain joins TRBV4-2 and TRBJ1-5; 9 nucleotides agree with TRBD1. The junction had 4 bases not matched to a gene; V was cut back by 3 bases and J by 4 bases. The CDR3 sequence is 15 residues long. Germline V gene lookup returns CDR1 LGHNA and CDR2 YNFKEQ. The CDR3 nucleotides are TGTGCCAGCAGCCATCCCGGGACAGGGAATCAGCCCCAGCATTTT. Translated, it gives CASSHPGTGNQPQHF.

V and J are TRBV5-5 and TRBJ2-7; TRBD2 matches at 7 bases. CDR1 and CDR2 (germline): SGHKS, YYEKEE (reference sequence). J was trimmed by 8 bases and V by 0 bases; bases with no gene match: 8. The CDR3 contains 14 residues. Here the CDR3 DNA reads TGTGCCAGCAGCTTGGCATCTCAGGGAGGGCAGCAGTACTTC. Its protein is CASSLASQGGQQYF.

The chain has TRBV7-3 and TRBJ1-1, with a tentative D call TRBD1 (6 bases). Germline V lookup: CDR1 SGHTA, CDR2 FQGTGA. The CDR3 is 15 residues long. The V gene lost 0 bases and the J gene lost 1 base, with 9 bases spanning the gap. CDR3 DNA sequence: TGTGCCAGCAGCTTAACAGGGGGAAGGAACACTGAAGCTTTCTTT. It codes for CASSLTGGRNTEAFF.

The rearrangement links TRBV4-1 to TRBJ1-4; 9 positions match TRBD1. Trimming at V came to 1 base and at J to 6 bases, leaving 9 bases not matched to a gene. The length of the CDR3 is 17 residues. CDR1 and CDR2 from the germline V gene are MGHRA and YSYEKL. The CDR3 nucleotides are TGCGCCAGCAGCCAAGGGGGTTACCGGACAGGGGATGAAAAACTGTTTTTT. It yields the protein CASSQGGYRTGDEKLFF.

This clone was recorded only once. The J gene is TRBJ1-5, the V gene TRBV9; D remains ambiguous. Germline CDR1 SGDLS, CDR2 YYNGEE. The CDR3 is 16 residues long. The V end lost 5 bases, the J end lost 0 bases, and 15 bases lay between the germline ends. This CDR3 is CASSAGGSGSNQPQHF. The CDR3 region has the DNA TGTGCCAGCAGTGCGGGAGGAAGTGGTAGCAATCAGCCCCAGCATTTT.

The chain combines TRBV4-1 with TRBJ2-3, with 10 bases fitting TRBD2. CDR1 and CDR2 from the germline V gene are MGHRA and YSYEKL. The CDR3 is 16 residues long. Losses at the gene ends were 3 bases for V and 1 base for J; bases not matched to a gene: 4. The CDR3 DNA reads TGCGCCAGCAGCCATCCTCTAGCGGGGGGCACAGATACGCAGTATTTT. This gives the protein CASSHPLAGGTDTQYF.

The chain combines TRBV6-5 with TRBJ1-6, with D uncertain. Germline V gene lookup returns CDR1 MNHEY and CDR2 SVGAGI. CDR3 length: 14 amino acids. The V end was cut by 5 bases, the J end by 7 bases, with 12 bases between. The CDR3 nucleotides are TGTGCCAGCAGTCCTGCCAGGCTGAATTCACCCCTCCACTTT. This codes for CASSPARLNSPLHF.

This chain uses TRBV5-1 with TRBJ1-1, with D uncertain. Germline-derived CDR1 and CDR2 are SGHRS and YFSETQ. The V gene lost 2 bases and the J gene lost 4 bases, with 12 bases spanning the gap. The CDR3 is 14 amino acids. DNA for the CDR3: TGCGCCAGCAGCTTTGGGAGGGAGGGCACTGAAGCTTTCTTT. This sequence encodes CASSFGREGTEAFF.

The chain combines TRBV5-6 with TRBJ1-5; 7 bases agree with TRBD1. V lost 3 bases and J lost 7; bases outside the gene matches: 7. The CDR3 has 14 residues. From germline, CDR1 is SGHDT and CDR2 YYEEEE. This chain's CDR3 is CASSYGTVTQPQHF. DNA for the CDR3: TGTGCCAGCAGCTATGGGACAGTGACCCAGCCCCAGCATTTT.

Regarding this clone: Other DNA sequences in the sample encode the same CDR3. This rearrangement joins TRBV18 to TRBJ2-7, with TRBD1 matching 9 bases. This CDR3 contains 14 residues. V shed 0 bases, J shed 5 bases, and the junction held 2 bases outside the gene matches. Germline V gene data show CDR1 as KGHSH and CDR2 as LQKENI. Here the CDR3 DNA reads TGTGCCAGCTCACCACCGGGACAGGGAAACGAGCAGTACTTC. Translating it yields CASSPPGQGNEQYF.